The 14 T cell receptor beta chains below were found in one sample sequenced in a study of cytomegalovirus exposure and HLA in healthy donors. PCR used 60 Vbeta primers and 13 Jbeta primers. Libraries were prepared by immunoSEQ multiplex PCR; TCRdb keeps only in-frame clonotypes and omits some of them. Among 150,000 to 200,000 clones listed, 60% to 80% were seen once. Sequencing input: PBMCs. The receptors were gathered from a man aged 45-60 years in good health and CMV-seropositive.

The rearrangement links TRBV7-2 to TRBJ1-1, with a possible D match to TRBD1 (5 bases). The CDR3 sequence is 15 residues long. Trimming took 2 bases from V and 1 from J, leaving 11 bases between them. Germline CDR1 and CDR2: SGHTA and FQGNSA. The CDR3 region is CASSLRGIENTEAFF. CDR3 DNA sequence: TGTGCCAGCAGCTTACGGGGGATTGAGAACACTGAAGCTTTCTTT.

This clone has a single count. The chain couples TRBV5-1 to TRBJ1-4; D call uncertain. The CDR3 runs 15 residues. Germline V gene sequence: CDR1 SGHRS, CDR2 YFSETQ. Trimming pared 4 bases from V and 7 bases from J, leaving 17 bases between. In DNA, the CDR3 is TGCGCCAGCAGCATCGAAGGAGGAGTGGGTGAAAAACTGTTTTTT. It is translated as CASSIEGGVGEKLFF.

The V gene is TRBV6-6, the J gene TRBJ1-4, with 7 bases matching TRBD1. In germline, CDR1 is MNHNY, CDR2 SVGAGI (reference sequence). This CDR3 has 16 residues. V dropped 6 bases and J dropped 0; count of bases not matched to a gene: 7. In nucleotides, the CDR3 is TGTGCCAGCAGGCGGGACAGCGTTGCAACTAATGAAAAACTGTTTTTT. Protein product: CASRRDSVATNEKLFF.

The chain joins TRBV5-1 to TRBJ1-5; TRBD1 matches 8 bases. CDR1 is SGHRS, CDR2 YFSETQ, per germline. The ends lost 0 bases at V and 2 bases at J; junction bases unmatched: 1. The CDR3 sequence is 15 residues long. CDR3 residues: CASSLGQGRNQPQHF. In nucleotides, the CDR3 is TGCGCCAGCAGCTTGGGACAGGGGCGCAATCAGCCCCAGCATTTT. The whole variable domain, filled in from reference TRBV5-1 and TRBJ1-5, reads KAGVTQTPRYLIKTRGQQVTLSCSPISGHRSVSWYQQTPGQGLQFLFEYFSETQRNKGNFPGRFSGRQFSNSRSEMNVSTLELGDSALYLCASSLGQGRNQPQHFGDGTRLSIL.

J is TRBJ2-7 and V is TRBV29-1, with 8 bases lining up with TRBD2. Germline lookup yields CDR1 SQVTM and CDR2 ANQGSEA. The CDR3 has 15 amino acids. V gave up 3 bases and J gave up 6 bases; unmatched junction bases: 13. CDR3 bases: TGCAGCGTTGAGTATGCGGGGGGCACCTCAGGCGAGCAGTACTTC. This translates into CSVEYAGGTSGEQYF.

This sequence joins TRBV10-3 and TRBJ1-6; possible D gene TRBD1, 5 bases. The V gene lost 6 bases and the J gene lost 7 bases, with 16 bases spanning the gap. The CDR3 length is 15 residues. CDR1 ENHRY and CDR2 SYGVKD come from the germline V gene. The CDR3: CAISGRELTNSPLHF. CDR3 sequence (DNA): TGTGCCATCAGCGGCAGGGAACTTACAAATTCACCCCTCCACTTT.

The chain couples TRBV5-1 to TRBJ2-7; D perhaps matches TRBD2 (5 bases). The CDR3 totals 14 residues. CDR1 SGHRS and CDR2 YFSETQ come from the germline V gene. Between the trimmed V and J ends, which lost 2 bases and 0 bases, there was a span of 9 bases. In DNA, the CDR3 is TGCGCCAGCAGCTTTGGTGGAGGCTCCTACGAGCAGTACTTC. Amino acid sequence: CASSFGGGSYEQYF.

V and J are TRBV30 and TRBJ2-1, with D possibly matching TRBD1 (6 bases). V gave up 0 bases and J gave up 5 bases, with 14 bases separating them. Per germline, CDR1 GTSNPN and CDR2 SVGIG (reference sequence). The CDR3 has 15 amino acids. The CDR3: CAWSVLTGWDNEQFF. CDR3 in DNA: TGTGCCTGGAGTGTACTTACAGGGTGGGACAATGAGCAGTTCTTC.

This clone showed up just a few times. This sequence joins TRBV15 and TRBJ1-1; the match to TRBD1 covers 7 bases. The V gene's germline CDR1 is LNHNV and CDR2 YYDKDF (reference sequence). CDR3 length equals 16 residues. Unmatched junction bases numbered 4, after V lost 0 bases and J lost 0 bases. The CDR3 loop is CATSRDTGALNTEAFF. The CDR3 bases are TGTGCCACCAGCAGAGACACAGGGGCCCTGAACACTGAAGCTTTCTTT.

The chain links TRBV7-9 to TRBJ1-1, with 7 bases lining up with TRBD1. From germline, CDR1 is SEHNR and CDR2 FQNEAQ (reference sequence). The ends lost 5 bases at V and 0 bases at J; junction bases unmatched: 3. The CDR3 has 14 amino acids. DNA of the CDR3: TGTGCCAGCAGCAAGGACAGGCTGAACACTGAAGCTTTCTTT. Residues: CASSKDRLNTEAFF.

The V call is TRBV9, the J call TRBJ1-5; 8 nucleotides match TRBD1. The CDR3 has 15 residues. Trimming took 3 bases from V and 8 from J; bases not matched to a gene: 10. Germline V gene sequence: CDR1 SGDLS, CDR2 YYNGEE. The CDR3 bases are TGTGCCAGCAGCGGACAGGGGAACATCATAGAGCCCCAGCATTTT. Its protein product is CASSGQGNIIEPQHF. Full variable domain (missing parts from reference TRBV9 and TRBJ1-5): DSGVTQTPKHLITATGQRVTLRCSPRSGDLSVYWYQQSLDQGLQFLIQYYNGEERAKGNILERFSAQQFPDLHSELNLSSLELGDSALYFCASSGQGNIIEPQHFGDGTRLSIL.

The chain recombines TRBV9 with TRBJ2-3; D uncertain. Trimming cost V 4 bases and J 6 bases, with 12 bases left between them. The CDR3 totals 13 residues. Germline CDR1 SGDLS, CDR2 YYNGEE. CDR3 loop: CASSPLFLDTQYF. CDR3 in DNA: TGTGCCAGCAGCCCCCTCTTCCTGGATACGCAGTATTTT.

This clone was counted only a few times. The chain employs TRBV4-1 and TRBJ2-7; maybe TRBD2 (7 bases). Germline assignment: CDR1 MGHRA and CDR2 YSYEKL. The CDR3 is 16 residues long. V lost 1 base and J lost 0, with 13 bases in between. The CDR3 loop is CASSQVAGANSYEQYF. The CDR3 nucleotides read TGCGCCAGCAGCCAAGTGGCGGGGGCTAACTCCTACGAGCAGTACTTC.

In its sample, this clone was seen once. V is TRBV19 and J is TRBJ1-1; D not resolved. CDR3 size: 14 residues. CDR1 is LNHDA, CDR2 SQIVND, per germline (reference sequence). V was cut by 3 bases and J by 1 base, with 9 bases left in between. The CDR3 sequence: CASSMYGPNTEAFF. In DNA, the CDR3 is TGTGCCAGTAGTATGTATGGGCCGAACACTGAAGCTTTCTTT.